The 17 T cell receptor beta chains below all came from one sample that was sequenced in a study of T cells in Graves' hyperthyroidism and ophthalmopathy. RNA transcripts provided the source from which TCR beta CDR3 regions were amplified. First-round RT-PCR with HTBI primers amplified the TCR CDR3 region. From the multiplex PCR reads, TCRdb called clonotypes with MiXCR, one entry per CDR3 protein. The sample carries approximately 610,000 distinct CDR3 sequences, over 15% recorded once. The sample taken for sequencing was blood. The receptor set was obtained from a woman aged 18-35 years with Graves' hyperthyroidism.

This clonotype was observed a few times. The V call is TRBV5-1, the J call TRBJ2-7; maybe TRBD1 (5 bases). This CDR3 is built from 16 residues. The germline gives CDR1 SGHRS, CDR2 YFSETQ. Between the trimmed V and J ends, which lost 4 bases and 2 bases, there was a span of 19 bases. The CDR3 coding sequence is TGCGCCAGCAGCCAAGATCAGGGTCCAGAGCCCTACGAGCAGTACTTC. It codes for CASSQDQGPEPYEQYF.

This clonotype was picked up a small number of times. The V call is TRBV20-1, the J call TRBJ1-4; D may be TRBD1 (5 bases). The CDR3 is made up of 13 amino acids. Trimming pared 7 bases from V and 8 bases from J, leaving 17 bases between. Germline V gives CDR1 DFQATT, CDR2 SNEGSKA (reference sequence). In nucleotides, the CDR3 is TGCAGTGTCCGGGGACCCGGGGGAGAAAAACTGTTTTTT. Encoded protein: CSVRGPGGEKLFF.

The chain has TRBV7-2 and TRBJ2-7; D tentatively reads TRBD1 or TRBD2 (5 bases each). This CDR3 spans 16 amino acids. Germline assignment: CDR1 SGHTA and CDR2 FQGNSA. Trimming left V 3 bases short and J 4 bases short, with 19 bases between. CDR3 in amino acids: CASSLAPPGAGYEQYF. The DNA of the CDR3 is TGTGCCAGCAGCTTGGCCCCCCCCGGGGCGGGTTACGAGCAGTACTTC.

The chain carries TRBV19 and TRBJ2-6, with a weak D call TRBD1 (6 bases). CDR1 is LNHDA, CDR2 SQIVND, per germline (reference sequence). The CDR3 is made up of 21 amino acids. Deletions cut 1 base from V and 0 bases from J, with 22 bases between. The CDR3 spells CASSIVGLTGSIFSGANVLTF. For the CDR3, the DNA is TGTGCCAGTAGTATAGTTGGCCTCACAGGGTCTATTTTCTCTGGGGCCAACGTCCTGACTTTC.

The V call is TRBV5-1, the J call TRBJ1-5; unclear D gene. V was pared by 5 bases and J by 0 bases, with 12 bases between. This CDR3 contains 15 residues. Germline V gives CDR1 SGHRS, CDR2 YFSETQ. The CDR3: CASRLRTNSNQPQHF. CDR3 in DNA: TGCGCCAGCAGATTGAGAACCAATAGCAATCAGCCCCAGCATTTT.

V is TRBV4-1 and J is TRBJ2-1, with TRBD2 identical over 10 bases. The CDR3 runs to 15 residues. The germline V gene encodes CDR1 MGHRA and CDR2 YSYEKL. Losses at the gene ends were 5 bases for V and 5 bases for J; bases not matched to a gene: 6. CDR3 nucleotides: TGCGCCAGCAGCACCCAGCGGGGGGGAGACAATGAGCAGTTCTTC. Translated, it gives CASSTQRGGDNEQFF.

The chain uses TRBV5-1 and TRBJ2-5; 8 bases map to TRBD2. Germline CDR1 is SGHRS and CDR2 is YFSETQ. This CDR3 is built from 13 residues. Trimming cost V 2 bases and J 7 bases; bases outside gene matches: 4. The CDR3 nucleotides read TGCGCCAGCAGCTTAGCGGGAGTTGGGACCCAGTACTTC. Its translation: CASSLAGVGTQYF.

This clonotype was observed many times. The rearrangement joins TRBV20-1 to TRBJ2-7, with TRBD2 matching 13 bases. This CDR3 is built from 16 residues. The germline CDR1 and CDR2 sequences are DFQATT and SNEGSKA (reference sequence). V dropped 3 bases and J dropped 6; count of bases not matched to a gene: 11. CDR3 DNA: TGCAGTGCTAGTAAGGTGACTAGCGGGAGGTGGGCCGAGCAGTACTTC. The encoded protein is CSASKVTSGRWAEQYF.

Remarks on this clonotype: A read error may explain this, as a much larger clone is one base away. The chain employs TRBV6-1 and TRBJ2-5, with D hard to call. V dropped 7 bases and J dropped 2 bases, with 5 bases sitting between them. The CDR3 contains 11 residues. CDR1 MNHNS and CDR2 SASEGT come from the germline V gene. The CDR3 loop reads CASIGQETQYF. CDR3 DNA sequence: TGTGCCAGCATCGGTCAAGAGACCCAGTACTTC.

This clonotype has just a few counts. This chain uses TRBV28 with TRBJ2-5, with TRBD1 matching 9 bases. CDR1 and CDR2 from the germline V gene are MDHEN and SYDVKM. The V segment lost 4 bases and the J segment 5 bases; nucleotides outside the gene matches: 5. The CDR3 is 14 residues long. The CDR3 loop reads CASSSRDREETQYF. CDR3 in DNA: TGTGCCAGCAGTTCCCGGGACAGGGAGGAGACCCAGTACTTC.

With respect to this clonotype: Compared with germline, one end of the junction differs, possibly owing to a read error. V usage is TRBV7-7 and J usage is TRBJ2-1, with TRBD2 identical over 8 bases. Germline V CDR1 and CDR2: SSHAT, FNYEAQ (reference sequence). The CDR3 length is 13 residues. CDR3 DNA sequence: TGTGCTAGCAGCGCGGGACTAGTCAATGAGCAGTTCTTC. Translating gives CASSAGLVNEQFF. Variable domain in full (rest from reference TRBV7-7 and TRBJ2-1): GAGVSQSPRYKVTKRGQDVTLRCDPISSHATLYWYQQALGQGPEFLTYFNYEAQPDKSGLPSDRFSAERPEGSISTLTIQRTEQRDSAMYRCASSAGLVNEQFFGPGTRLTVL.

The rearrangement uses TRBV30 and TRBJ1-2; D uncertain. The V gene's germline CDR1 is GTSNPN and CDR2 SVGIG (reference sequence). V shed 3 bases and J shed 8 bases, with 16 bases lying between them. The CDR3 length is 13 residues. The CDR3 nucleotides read TGTGCCTGGAGGGTGACGGGTACGGAAGGCTACACCTTC. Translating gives CAWRVTGTEGYTF.

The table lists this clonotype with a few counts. The CDR3 DNA is TGTGCCAGTAGTGGGCCGGGACTAGCGGGAGGGCCTTTCCTCACAGATACGCAGTATTTT. It is translated as CASSGPGLAGGPFLTDTQYF. This sequence joins TRBV19 and TRBJ2-3; 16 bases map to TRBD2. V lost 5 bases, J lost 2 bases, and 13 bases stayed unmatched. This CDR3 has 20 residues. Germline values: CDR1 LNHDA, CDR2 SQIVND (reference sequence).

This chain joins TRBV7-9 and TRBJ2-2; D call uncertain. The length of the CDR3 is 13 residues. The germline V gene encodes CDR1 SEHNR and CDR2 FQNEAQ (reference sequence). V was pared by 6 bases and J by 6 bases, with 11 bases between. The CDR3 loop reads CASRQAFPGELFF. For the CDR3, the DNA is TGTGCCAGCAGGCAGGCTTTCCCCGGGGAGCTGTTTTTT.

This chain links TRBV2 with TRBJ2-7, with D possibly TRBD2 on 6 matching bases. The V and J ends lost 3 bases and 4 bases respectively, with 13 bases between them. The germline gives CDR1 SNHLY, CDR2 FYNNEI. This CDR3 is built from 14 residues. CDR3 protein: CASSEVGGGYEQYF. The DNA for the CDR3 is TGTGCCAGCAGTGAGGTCGGGGGTGGGTACGAGCAGTACTTC.

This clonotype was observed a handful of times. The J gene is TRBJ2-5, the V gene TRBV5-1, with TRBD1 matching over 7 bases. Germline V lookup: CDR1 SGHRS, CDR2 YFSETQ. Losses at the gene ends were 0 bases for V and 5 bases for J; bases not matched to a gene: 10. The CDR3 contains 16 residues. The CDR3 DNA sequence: TGCGCCAGCAGCTTGGTAGGGGGCGCGAGCGCGGAGACCCAGTACTTC. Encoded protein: CASSLVGGASAETQYF.

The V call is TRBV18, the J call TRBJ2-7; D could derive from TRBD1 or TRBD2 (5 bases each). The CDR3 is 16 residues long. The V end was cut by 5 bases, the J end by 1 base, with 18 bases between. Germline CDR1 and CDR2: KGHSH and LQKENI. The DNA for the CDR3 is TGTGCCAGCTCATCTACCGCAGGGAGTGGTTCCTACGAGCAGTACTTC. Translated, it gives CASSSTAGSGSYEQYF. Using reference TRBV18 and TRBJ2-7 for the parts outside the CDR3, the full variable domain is NAGVMQNPRHLVRRRGQEARLRCSPMKGHSHVYWYRQLPEEGLKFMVYLQKENIIDESGMPKERFSAEFPKEGPSILRIQQVVRGDSAAYFCASSSTAGSGSYEQYFGPGTRLTVT.